Included here is one TCR beta chain sequence, with context. The use of a sample-barcoded 5' primer and a J-beta primer mix characterized a second PCR of roughly 6 to 11 cycles. TCRdb re-called the 5' RACE reads through MiXCR, storing one row per CDR3 protein. The profile shows some 1.5 million distinct CDR3 sequences, roughly 30% of them singletons. The length of the CDR3 is 17 residues. After removal of 4 bases from V and 7 bases from J, the junction contained 15 bases not matched to a gene. CDR1 is PRHDT and CDR2 is FYEKMQ in the germline V gene (reference sequence). A minimum of 5 micrograms of total RNA was extracted per sample. The data originate from a study of blood T cells in healthy people across ages.

The sequenced sample consisted of blood. The source of this sequence is a woman in her thirties in good health. This sequence joins TRBV13 and TRBJ2-1; 8 positions match TRBD2. The CDR3: CASSSRGGAGRGNEQFF. CDR3 bases: TGTGCCAGCAGCTCTCGGGGGGGAGCGGGAAGGGGAAATGAGCAGTTCTTC.